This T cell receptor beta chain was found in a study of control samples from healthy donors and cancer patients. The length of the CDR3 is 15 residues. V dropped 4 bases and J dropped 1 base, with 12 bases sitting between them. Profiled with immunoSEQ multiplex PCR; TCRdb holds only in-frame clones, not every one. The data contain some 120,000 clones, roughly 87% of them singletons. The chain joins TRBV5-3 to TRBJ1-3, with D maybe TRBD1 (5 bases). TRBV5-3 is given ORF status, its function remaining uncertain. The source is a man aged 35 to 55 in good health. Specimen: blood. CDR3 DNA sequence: TGTGCCAGAAGCACGCTCAGGGAATCTGGAAACACCATATATTTT. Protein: CARSTLRESGNTIYF.